Detailed here is one T cell receptor beta chain. This CDR3 spans 14 amino acids. Germline CDR1 SGHNT, CDR2 YYREEE (reference sequence). V lost 4 bases, J lost 9 bases, and 19 bases lay in between. Profiled with immunoSEQ multiplex PCR; TCRdb holds only in-frame clones, not every one. The profile shows 50,000 to 65,000 clones, 80% to 95% of them singletons. The sample is drawn from a study of T cell changes during pregnancy in multiple sclerosis. The rearrangement joins TRBV5-4 to TRBJ1-2; D is perhaps TRBD1 (6 bases). The TCR comes from a female donor with multiple sclerosis, enrolled in a pregnancy study. Sequencing used peripheral blood, obtained in the first trimester of pregnancy. CDR3 amino acids: CASSTVTGLESYTF. CDR3 DNA: TGTGCCAGCAGCACGGTAACAGGGTTAGAGAGCTACACCTTC.